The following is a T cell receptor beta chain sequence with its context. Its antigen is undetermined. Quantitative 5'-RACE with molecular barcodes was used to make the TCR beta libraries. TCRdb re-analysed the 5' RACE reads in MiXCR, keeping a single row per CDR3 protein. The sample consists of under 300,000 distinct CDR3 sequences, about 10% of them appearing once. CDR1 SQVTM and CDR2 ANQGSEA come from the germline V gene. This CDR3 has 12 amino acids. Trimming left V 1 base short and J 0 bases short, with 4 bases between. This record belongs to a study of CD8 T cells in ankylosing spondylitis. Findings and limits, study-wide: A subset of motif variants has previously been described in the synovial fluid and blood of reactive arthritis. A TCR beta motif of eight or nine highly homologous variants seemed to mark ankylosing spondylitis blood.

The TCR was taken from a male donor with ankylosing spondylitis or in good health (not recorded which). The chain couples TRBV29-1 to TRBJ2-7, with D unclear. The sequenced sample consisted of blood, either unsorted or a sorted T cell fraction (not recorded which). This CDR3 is CSVEGVSYEQYF. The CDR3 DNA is TGCAGCGTTGAAGGGGTCTCCTACGAGCAGTACTTC.